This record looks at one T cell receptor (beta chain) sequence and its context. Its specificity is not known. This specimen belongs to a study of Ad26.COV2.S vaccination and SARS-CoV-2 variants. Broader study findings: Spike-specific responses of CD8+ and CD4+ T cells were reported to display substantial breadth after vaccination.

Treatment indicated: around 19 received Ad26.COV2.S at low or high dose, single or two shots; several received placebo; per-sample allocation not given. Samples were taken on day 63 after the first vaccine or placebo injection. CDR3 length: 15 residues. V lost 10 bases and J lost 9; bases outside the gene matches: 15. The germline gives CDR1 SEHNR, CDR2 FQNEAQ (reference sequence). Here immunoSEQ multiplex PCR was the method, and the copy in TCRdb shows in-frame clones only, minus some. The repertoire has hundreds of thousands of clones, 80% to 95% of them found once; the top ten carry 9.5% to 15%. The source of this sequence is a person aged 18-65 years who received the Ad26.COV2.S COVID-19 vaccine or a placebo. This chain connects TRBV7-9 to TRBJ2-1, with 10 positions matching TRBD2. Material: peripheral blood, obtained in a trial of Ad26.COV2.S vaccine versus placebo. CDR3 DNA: TGTGCCACCAGTCCTCAGGGACTAGCGATAGGTGAGCAGTTCTTC. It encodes CATSPQGLAIGEQFF.